This entry lists 29 T cell receptor beta chains sequenced from one sample in a study of identical twins. TCRdb fed the 5' RACE reads into MiXCR, producing one record per CDR3 protein. Among about 900,000 distinct CDR3 sequences listed, 10% to 15% were seen once. Separately, the same data were catalogued under a study of yellow fever vaccine responses in identical twins.

Sequenced sample: PBMCs. The receptors originated from a young woman in good health.

This clonotype came up a few times. This chain joins TRBV3-1 and TRBJ2-3, with TRBD2 identical over 8 bases. The ends lost 3 bases at V and 8 bases at J; junction bases unmatched: 1. Germline V CDR1 and CDR2: LGHDT, YNNKEL (reference sequence). The CDR3 loop spans 12 amino acids. The CDR3 DNA follows: TGTGCCAGCAGCCAGAGCGGGGGTACGCAGTATTTT. It specifies CASSQSGGTQYF.

This clonotype was counted only a few times. The chain links TRBV5-1 to TRBJ2-1; D not certain. From germline, CDR1 is SGHRS and CDR2 YFSETQ. The CDR3 totals 15 residues. Trimming took off 0 bases at V and 6 bases at J, with 13 bases between the two ends. CDR3 in amino acids: CASSLGHSLGNEQFF. In DNA form, the CDR3 reads TGCGCCAGCAGCTTGGGTCATAGTTTGGGCAATGAGCAGTTCTTC.

V and J are TRBV20-1 and TRBJ1-5, with no clear D. V was trimmed by 3 bases and J by 5 bases, leaving 5 bases between them. Germline-derived CDR1 and CDR2 are DFQATT and SNEGSKA (reference sequence). The CDR3 length is 11 residues. For the CDR3, the DNA is TGCAGTGCTAGCTCGGATCAGCCCCAGCATTTT. It yields the protein CSASSDQPQHF.

This clonotype was observed a few times. V is TRBV20-1 and J is TRBJ1-6; D remains unclear. V lost 3 bases and J 7 bases, leaving 10 bases between the germline ends. The CDR3 covers 13 residues. The germline V gene has CDR1 DFQATT and CDR2 SNEGSKA (reference sequence). The CDR3 is CSASKEQNSPLHF. In DNA form, the CDR3 reads TGCAGTGCTAGTAAGGAGCAGAATTCACCCCTCCACTTT.

This clonotype came up a few times. CDR3 sequence reads: CAISERPGTARGGYTF. Here the CDR3 DNA reads TGTGCCATCAGTGAAAGACCTGGGACAGCCAGAGGGGGCTACACCTTC. J is TRBJ1-2 and V is TRBV10-3; 7 bases match TRBD1. Germline CDR1 and CDR2: ENHRY and SYGVKD. Trimming cost V 3 bases and J 8 bases; bases outside gene matches: 15. The CDR3 spans 16 residues.

This sequence joins TRBV3-1 and TRBJ2-7; no firm D call. Germline V lookup: CDR1 LGHDT, CDR2 YNNKEL (reference sequence). The CDR3 spans 13 residues. The V and J ends lost 1 base and 6 bases respectively, with 10 bases between them. CDR3 DNA sequence: TGTGCCAGCAGCCAAGGCGCGCCCGGCGAGCAGTACTTC. It translates to CASSQGAPGEQYF.

The CDR3 region is CAISEQRGLNNEQFF. The DNA for the CDR3 is TGTGCCATCAGTGAGCAGCGGGGGCTGAACAATGAGCAGTTCTTC. The chain recombines TRBV10-3 with TRBJ2-1; 8 nucleotides align to TRBD2. Germline CDR1 is ENHRY and CDR2 is SYGVKD. The V segment lost 2 bases and the J segment 5 bases; nucleotides outside the gene matches: 5. CDR3 size: 15 residues.

CDR3: CASSLKGLAGNYNEQFF. The CDR3 coding sequence is TGTGCCAGCAGCTTAAAGGGACTAGCGGGCAACTACAATGAGCAGTTCTTC. V gene TRBV7-3 combines with J gene TRBJ2-1, with 12 positions matching TRBD2. The CDR3 covers 17 residues. Germline values: CDR1 SGHTA, CDR2 FQGTGA. V shed 1 base, J shed 3 bases, and the junction held 4 bases outside the gene matches.

A few counts support this clonotype. The V and J genes are TRBV7-8 and TRBJ1-2; unclear D gene. Trimming removed 7 bases from V and 3 bases from J, with 9 bases in between. Per the germline V gene, CDR1 is SGHVS and CDR2 is FQNEAQ. There are 12 residues in the CDR3. For the CDR3, the DNA is TGTGCCAGCAAGGGAGGAGACTATGGCTACACCTTC. This encodes CASKGGDYGYTF.

This rearrangement joins TRBV19 to TRBJ1-2; 8 nucleotides match TRBD1. Germline CDR1 is LNHDA and CDR2 is SQIVND (reference sequence). Unmatched junction bases numbered 5, after V lost 5 bases and J lost 6 bases. The CDR3 length is 13 residues. The chain's CDR3 is CASSDTGGDGYTF. CDR3 in DNA: TGTGCCAGTAGTGACACAGGGGGGGATGGCTACACCTTC. The variable domain in full, with the rest retrieved from reference TRBV19 and TRBJ1-2, is DGGITQSPKYLFRKEGQNVTLSCEQNLNHDAMYWYRQDPGQGLRLIYYSQIVNDFQKGDIAEGYSVSREKKESFPLTVTSAQKNPTAFYLCASSDTGGDGYTFGSGTRLTVV.

The genes are TRBV13 and TRBJ2-7; D is unclear. The germline CDR1 and CDR2 sequences are PRHDT and FYEKMQ (reference sequence). Trimming took 3 bases from V and 7 from J, leaving 7 bases between them. The CDR3 has 11 residues. CDR3 nucleotide sequence: TGTGCCAGCAGCTTTACGAGTGAGCAGTACTTC. Translating it yields CASSFTSEQYF.

This chain links TRBV20-1 with TRBJ2-5; TRBD1 matches 11 bases. Trimming took 2 bases from V and 4 from J; bases not matched to a gene: 9. Per germline, CDR1 DFQATT and CDR2 SNEGSKA (reference sequence). The CDR3 has 16 amino acids. CDR3 sequence reads: CSARLMDRGPRETQYF. As DNA, the CDR3 is TGCAGTGCTAGACTGATGGACAGGGGGCCTAGAGAGACCCAGTACTTC.

This clonotype was counted only a few times. This chain joins TRBV18 and TRBJ1-1; maybe TRBD1 (6 bases). CDR3 size: 15 residues. Per germline, CDR1 KGHSH and CDR2 LQKENI. Trimming shortened V by 3 bases and J by 1 base, and 12 bases separated the two germline ends. CDR3 loop: CASSPTGIANTEAFF. Here the CDR3 DNA reads TGTGCCAGCTCACCTACAGGGATAGCGAACACTGAAGCTTTCTTT.

Comment on this clonotype: Its ends do not fully match the called genes, so a read error is possible. The chain has TRBV10-3 and TRBJ2-7, with 9 bases that match TRBD2. There are 18 residues in the CDR3. Germline loops: CDR1 ENHRY, CDR2 SYGVKD. CDR3 nucleotide sequence: TGTGCCATCAGTGAGTCATCCCCACTCGTTAGCGGGAGCAACGAGCACTACTTC. Translating gives CAISESSPLVSGSNEHYF.

This chain links TRBV6-1 with TRBJ1-5; D remains unclear. The CDR3 runs 14 residues. Germline-derived CDR1 and CDR2 are MNHNS and SASEGT. V lost 1 base and J lost 0, with 4 bases in between. The CDR3 DNA reads as TGTGCCAGCAGTGAAGAGTTTAGCAATCAGCCCCAGCATTTT. Amino acids: CASSEEFSNQPQHF.

The chain recombines TRBV7-9 with TRBJ1-2; 8 bases fit TRBD1. The ends lost 5 bases at V and 4 bases at J; junction bases unmatched: 12. The CDR3 consists of 16 residues. Looked up from germline, CDR1 is SEHNR and CDR2 is FQNEAQ (reference sequence). The CDR3 nucleotides read TGTGCCAGCAGCCACAGGGGGGCAGGGCGATCCTATGGCTACACCTTC. It is translated as CASSHRGAGRSYGYTF.

This chain joins TRBV29-1 and TRBJ2-7; 8 bases are a match to TRBD2. The CDR3 spans 13 residues. The germline V gene encodes CDR1 SQVTM and CDR2 ANQGSEA. With V trimmed by 5 bases and J by 6 bases, 9 bases remained unmatched. CDR3 sequence: CSVIEAGVGEQYF. The CDR3 DNA reads as TGCAGCGTTATTGAAGCGGGAGTGGGCGAGCAGTACTTC.

This clonotype was recorded at least ten times. The chain employs TRBV27 and TRBJ2-7; D remains unclear. Germline loops: CDR1 MNHEY, CDR2 SMNVEV (reference sequence). The length of the CDR3 is 12 residues. The V and J ends lost 0 bases and 5 bases respectively, with 5 bases between them. The CDR3 DNA follows: TGTGCCAGCAGTTTATCCCCCCACGAGCAGTACTTC. Translating gives CASSLSPHEQYF.

Only a few counts were recorded for this clonotype. This chain joins TRBV28 and TRBJ2-1, with 11 bases matching TRBD2. This CDR3 is built from 17 residues. The junction had 7 bases not matched to a gene; V was cut back by 1 base and J by 5 bases. CDR1 and CDR2 from the germline V gene are MDHEN and SYDVKM. CDR3 loop: CASSLSKLAGVHNEQFF. DNA for the CDR3: TGTGCCAGCAGTTTATCCAAACTAGCGGGAGTGCACAATGAGCAGTTCTTC. Using reference TRBV28 and TRBJ2-1 for the parts outside the CDR3, the full variable domain is DVKVTQSSRYLVKRTGEKVFLECVQDMDHENMFWYRQDPGLGLRLIYFSYDVKMKEKGDIPEGYSVSREKKERFSLILESASTNQTSMYLCASSLSKLAGVHNEQFFGPGTRLTVL.

This clonotype was found a few times. V usage is TRBV4-1 and J usage is TRBJ2-2; D gene uncertain. The germline gives CDR1 MGHRA, CDR2 YSYEKL. The CDR3 is 15 residues long. V lost 4 bases and J 6 bases, leaving 15 bases between the germline ends. The CDR3 protein is CASSPPGSLAGELFF. Written as DNA, the CDR3 is TGCGCCAGCAGCCCCCCGGGTTCTCTGGCCGGGGAGCTGTTTTTT.

This clonotype occurred a few times. The CDR3 here is CASSAPPKETQYF. CDR3 DNA sequence: TGTGCCAGCAGCGCCCCCCCAAAAGAGACCCAGTACTTC. The chain joins TRBV7-9 to TRBJ2-5, with D uncertain. The CDR3 covers 13 residues. The germline CDR1 and CDR2 sequences are SEHNR and FQNEAQ (reference sequence). V was pared by 5 bases and J by 3 bases, with 10 bases between.

This clonotype came up a few times. The chain is built from TRBV10-3 and TRBJ2-2, with 10 bases that match TRBD2. This CDR3 comprises 17 residues. The junction had 9 bases not matched to a gene; V was cut back by 7 bases and J by 1 base. Germline values: CDR1 ENHRY, CDR2 SYGVKD. CDR3: CAITPWASGGNTGELFF. In DNA form, the CDR3 reads TGTGCCATCACCCCTTGGGCTAGCGGGGGGAACACCGGGGAGCTGTTTTTT.

The table lists this clonotype with a few counts. The rearrangement links TRBV19 to TRBJ1-5; no reliable D call. Germline CDR1 LNHDA, CDR2 SQIVND (reference sequence). V was shortened by 5 bases and J by 7 bases, with 18 bases between the two germline ends. This CDR3 is built from 15 residues. The chain's CDR3 is CASSPSAGLEQPQHF. In DNA, the CDR3 is TGTGCCAGTAGTCCGTCAGCGGGGTTAGAGCAGCCCCAGCATTTT.

The V gene is TRBV20-1, the J gene TRBJ2-5; D is perhaps TRBD1 (5 bases). Germline loops: CDR1 DFQATT, CDR2 SNEGSKA (reference sequence). The CDR3 runs to 13 residues. Trimming removed 3 bases from V and 2 bases from J, with 10 bases in between. The CDR3 DNA sequence: TGCAGTGCTAGTAAGGGGAAGCAAGAGACCCAGTACTTC. Its translation: CSASKGKQETQYF.

This clonotype was detected ten times or more. The chain joins TRBV12-3 or TRBV12-4 to TRBJ1-1, with D possibly TRBD1 on 5 matching bases. CDR3 length equals 14 residues. Trimming left V 7 bases short and J 0 bases short, with 12 bases between. CDR3 nucleotides: TGTGCCAGCACCCCGGGACGGATGAACACTGAAGCTTTCTTT. Translated, it gives CASTPGRMNTEAFF.

As regards this clonotype: This may come from a read error, since a much larger clone is one base off. V is TRBV29-1 and J is TRBJ2-1; D is perhaps TRBD2 (6 bases). The CDR3 covers 14 residues. Germline assignment: CDR1 SQVTM and CDR2 ANQGSEA. This CDR3 is CSVEFGSGYNQQFF. In DNA, the CDR3 is TGCAGCGTTGAATTCGGGAGTGGTTACAATCAGCAGTTCTTC.

The chain recombines TRBV20-1 with TRBJ2-3, with 11 nucleotides matching TRBD2. CDR3 length: 16 amino acids. V lost 0 bases to trimming and J lost 4 bases; unmatched junction nucleotides: 6. The germline CDR1 and CDR2 sequences are DFQATT and SNEGSKA (reference sequence). The CDR3 is CSARDSSGRGSDTQYF. CDR3 sequence (DNA): TGCAGTGCTAGAGATAGTAGCGGGAGGGGGTCAGATACGCAGTATTTT.

In this sample, this clonotype turned up a few times. The genes are TRBV27 and TRBJ2-2; 7 bases are shared with TRBD2. The CDR3 is 13 amino acids. Germline CDR1 reads MNHEY; CDR2 reads SMNVEV (reference sequence). V was clipped by 6 bases and J by 7 bases; unmatched bases: 5. The CDR3 DNA sequence: TGTGCCAGCAGAAGCTCGGGGGGCGGGGAGCTGTTTTTT. Protein sequence: CASRSSGGGELFF.

This clonotype was counted a few times. The rearrangement uses TRBV15 and TRBJ2-7; TRBD1 aligns across 7 bases. CDR3 length: 14 amino acids. Germline V gene lookup returns CDR1 LNHNV and CDR2 YYDKDF (reference sequence). Trimming at V came to 1 base and at J to 6 bases, leaving 6 bases not matched to a gene. The CDR3 sequence is CATSRGQGRGEQYF. CDR3 sequence (DNA): TGTGCCACCAGCAGAGGACAGGGCCGGGGCGAGCAGTACTTC.